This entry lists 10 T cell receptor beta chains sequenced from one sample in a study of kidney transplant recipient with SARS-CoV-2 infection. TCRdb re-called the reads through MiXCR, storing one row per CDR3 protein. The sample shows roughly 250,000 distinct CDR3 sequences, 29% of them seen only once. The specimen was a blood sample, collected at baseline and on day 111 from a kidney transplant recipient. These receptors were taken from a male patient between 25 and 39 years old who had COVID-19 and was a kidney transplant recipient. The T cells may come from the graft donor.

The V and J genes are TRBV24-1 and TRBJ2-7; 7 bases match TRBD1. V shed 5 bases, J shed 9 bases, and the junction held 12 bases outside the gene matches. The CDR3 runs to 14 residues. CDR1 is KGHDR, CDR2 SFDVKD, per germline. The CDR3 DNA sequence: TGTGCCACCAGTGCCCCGGACAGGACCCACGGGCAGTACTTC. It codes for CATSAPDRTHGQYF.

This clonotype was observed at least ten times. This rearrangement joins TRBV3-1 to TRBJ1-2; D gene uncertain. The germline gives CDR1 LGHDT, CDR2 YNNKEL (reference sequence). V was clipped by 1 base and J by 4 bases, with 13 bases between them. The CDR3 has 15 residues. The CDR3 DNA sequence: TGTGCCAGCAGCCAAGGGGTCGCGAGGGCCTATGGCTACACCTTC. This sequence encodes CASSQGVARAYGYTF. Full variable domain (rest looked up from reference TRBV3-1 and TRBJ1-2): DTAVSQTPKYLVTQMGNDKSIKCEQNLGHDTMYWYKQDSKKFLKIMFSYNNKELIINETVPNRFSPKSPDKAHLNLHINSLELGDSAVYFCASSQGVARAYGYTFGSGTRLTVV.

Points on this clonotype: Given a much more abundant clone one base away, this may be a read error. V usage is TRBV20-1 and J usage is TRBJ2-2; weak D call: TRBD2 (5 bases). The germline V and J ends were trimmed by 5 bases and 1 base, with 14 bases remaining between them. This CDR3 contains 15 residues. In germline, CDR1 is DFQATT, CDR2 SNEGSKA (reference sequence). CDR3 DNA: TGCAGTGCTCCCGACGGGGAATTGAACACCGGGGAGCTGTTTTTT. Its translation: CSAPDGELNTGELFF.

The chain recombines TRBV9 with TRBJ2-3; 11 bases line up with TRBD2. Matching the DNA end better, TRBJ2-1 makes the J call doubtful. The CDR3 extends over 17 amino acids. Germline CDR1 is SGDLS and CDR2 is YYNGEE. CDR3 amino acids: CASSHQIEASGGYEQFF. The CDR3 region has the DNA TGTGCCAGCAGCCACCAAATAGAGGCTAGCGGGGGGTATGAGCAGTTCTTC.

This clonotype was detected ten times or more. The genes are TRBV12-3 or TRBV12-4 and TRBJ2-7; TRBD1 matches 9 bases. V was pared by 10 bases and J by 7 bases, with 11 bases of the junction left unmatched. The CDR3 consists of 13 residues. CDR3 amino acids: CATSDRGLSEQYF. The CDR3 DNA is TGTGCCACTTCGGACAGGGGACTTTCGGAGCAGTACTTC.

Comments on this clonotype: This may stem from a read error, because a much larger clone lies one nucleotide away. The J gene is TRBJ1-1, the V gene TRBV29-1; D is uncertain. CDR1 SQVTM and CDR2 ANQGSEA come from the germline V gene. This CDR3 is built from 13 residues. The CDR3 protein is CGATGKVNTEAFF. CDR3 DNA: TGCGGCGCGACGGGAAAAGTGAACACTGAAGCTTTCTTT.

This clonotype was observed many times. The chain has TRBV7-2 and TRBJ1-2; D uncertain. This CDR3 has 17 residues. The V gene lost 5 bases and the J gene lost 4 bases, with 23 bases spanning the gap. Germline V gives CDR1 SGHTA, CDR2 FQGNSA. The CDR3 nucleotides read TGTGCCAGCAGCAATACACTCAGAGACGGAAAGACCTATGGCTACACCTTC. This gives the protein CASSNTLRDGKTYGYTF.

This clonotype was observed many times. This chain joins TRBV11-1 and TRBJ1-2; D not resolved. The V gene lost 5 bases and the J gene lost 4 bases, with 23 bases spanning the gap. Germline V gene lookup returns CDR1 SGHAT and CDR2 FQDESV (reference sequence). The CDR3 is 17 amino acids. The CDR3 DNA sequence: TGTGCCAGCAGCAAAGCATTTAAGGCTGGAAAGACCTATGGCTACACCTTC. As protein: CASSKAFKAGKTYGYTF. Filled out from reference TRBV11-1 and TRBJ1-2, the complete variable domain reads EAEVAQSPRYKITEKSQAVAFWCDPISGHATLYWYRQILGQGPELLVQFQDESVVDDSQLPKDRFSAERLKGVDSTLKIQPAELGDSAMYLCASSKAFKAGKTYGYTFGSGTRLTVV.

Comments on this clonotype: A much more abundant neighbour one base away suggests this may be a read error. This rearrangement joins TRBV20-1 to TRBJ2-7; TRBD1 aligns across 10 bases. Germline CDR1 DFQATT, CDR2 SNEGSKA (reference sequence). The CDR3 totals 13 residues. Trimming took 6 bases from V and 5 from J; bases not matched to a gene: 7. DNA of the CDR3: TGCAGTGCAACGGGACAGGGGATGCACGAGCAGTACTTC. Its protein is CSATGQGMHEQYF.

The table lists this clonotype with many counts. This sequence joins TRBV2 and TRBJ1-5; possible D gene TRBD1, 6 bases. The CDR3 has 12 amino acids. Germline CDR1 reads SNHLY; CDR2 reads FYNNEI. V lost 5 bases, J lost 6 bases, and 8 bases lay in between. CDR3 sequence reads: CASSPRGQPQHF. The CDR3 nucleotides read TGTGCCAGCAGTCCCAGGGGTCAGCCCCAGCATTTT.